This T cell receptor beta chain was documented in a study of response to subunit inactivated influenza vaccine. Study results and caveats: Researchers suggested that each seasonal influenza vaccination recruits few new T cells.

This clonotype was counted between two and nine times. Its antigen is not known. One entry per CDR3 protein results from TCRdb running MiXCR on the RT-PCR reads. This sample has about 700,000 distinct CDR3 sequences, with approximately 15% found just once. V lost 5 bases and J lost 5; bases outside the gene matches: 14. The CDR3 runs to 18 residues. CDR1 and CDR2 from the germline V gene are SGHAT and FQDESV (reference sequence). This clonotype was sampled from a man between 50 and 59 years old who received an inactivated influenza vaccine. The sequencing used PBMCs from blood, collected 11 to 12 days after vaccination. The V call is TRBV11-1, the J call TRBJ2-2; 10 nucleotides align to TRBD1. CDR3 sequence (DNA): TGTGCCAGCAGCGCCCTCTCCGGGACAGGGGTTCGAACCGGGGAGCTGTTTTTT. Protein: CASSALSGTGVRTGELFF.